These 15 T cell receptor beta chains came from one sample sequenced in a study of cytotoxic CD8 clonotypes in ibrutinib-treated CLL. Here immunoSEQ multiplex PCR was the method, and the copy in TCRdb shows in-frame clones only, minus some. The sample has 30,000 to 50,000 clones; roughly 65% are singletons. The sample consisted of PBMCs, taken at disease progression, from a patient treated with ibrutinib. The receptors stem from a human donor with chronic lymphocytic leukemia.

The rearrangement uses TRBV5-1 and TRBJ1-4; D not resolved. V shed 4 bases and J shed 0 bases, with 16 bases lying between them. The CDR3 runs to 17 residues. Germline V gene data show CDR1 as SGHRS and CDR2 as YFSETQ. As DNA, the CDR3 is TGCGCCAGCAGCGTGACGCAGATCACTTCAACTAATGAAAAACTGTTTTTT. Amino acid sequence: CASSVTQITSTNEKLFF.

This chain joins TRBV11-3 and TRBJ2-7, with D perhaps matching TRBD2 (5 bases). Trimming shortened V by 6 bases and J by 5 bases, and 11 bases separated the two germline ends. Germline CDR1 SGHNT, CDR2 YENEEA. There are 12 residues in the CDR3. CDR3 protein: CASRYQEDEQYF. As DNA, the CDR3 is TGTGCCAGCAGGTATCAGGAGGACGAGCAGTACTTC. Full variable domain (missing parts from reference TRBV11-3 and TRBJ2-7): EAGVVQSPRYKIIEKKQPVAFWCNPISGHNTLYWYLQNLGQGPELLIRYENEEAVDDSQLPKDRFSAERLKGVDSTLKIQPAELGDSAVYLCASRYQEDEQYFGPGTRLTVT.

The gene calls are TRBV7-2 and TRBJ1-4; TRBD1 aligns across 10 bases. V dropped 4 bases and J dropped 8; count of bases not matched to a gene: 4. There are 14 residues in the CDR3. CDR1 is SGHTA and CDR2 is FQGNSA in the germline V gene. The CDR3 nucleotides read TGTGCCAGCAGCTCCGGGACAGGGGTAGAAAAACTGTTTTTT. Translating it yields CASSSGTGVEKLFF.

The count of this clone is one. The V call is TRBV10-3, the J call TRBJ1-2; maybe TRBD1 (6 bases). The CDR3 contains 14 residues. Trimming removed 10 bases at V and 4 bases at J, with 19 bases between. Germline values: CDR1 ENHRY, CDR2 SYGVKD. CDR3 loop: CATRQESASYGYTF. In DNA, the CDR3 is TGTGCCACCCGACAGGAATCCGCCAGCTATGGCTACACCTTC.

The CDR3 nucleotides read TGTGCCTGGAGAGGGGCCCTCAATCAGCCCCAGCATTTT. Amino acids: CAWRGALNQPQHF. This sequence joins TRBV30 and TRBJ1-5; perhaps TRBD1 as D (5 bases). With 3 bases removed from V and 3 bases from J, the gap between germline ends came to 9 bases. The CDR3 runs to 13 residues. Germline CDR1 GTSNPN, CDR2 SVGIG (reference sequence).

This clone came up a few times. The V and J genes are TRBV30 and TRBJ1-5, with D uncertain. The CDR3 runs to 14 residues. V shed 2 bases and J shed 0 bases, with 8 bases lying between them. Germline V gives CDR1 GTSNPN, CDR2 SVGIG (reference sequence). In DNA form, the CDR3 reads TGTGCCTGGAGTAGGACCGATAGCAATCAGCCCCAGCATTTT. Encoded protein: CAWSRTDSNQPQHF.

There are a few counts of this clone. The chain combines TRBV7-6 with TRBJ2-7; no firm D call. The CDR3 is 15 amino acids. The germline V gene encodes CDR1 SGHVS and CDR2 FNYEAQ. Trimming took off 0 bases at V and 3 bases at J, with 12 bases between the two ends. CDR3 loop: CASSLAGPPGYEQYF. DNA for the CDR3: TGTGCCAGCAGCTTAGCGGGTCCCCCCGGCTACGAGCAGTACTTC.

The chain carries TRBV7-8 and TRBJ1-1; no clear D. Per the germline V gene, CDR1 is SGHVS and CDR2 is FQNEAQ. The CDR3 extends over 14 amino acids. V lost 2 bases and J 4 bases, leaving 11 bases between the germline ends. The CDR3 protein is CASSLQARGTEAFF. CDR3 sequence (DNA): TGTGCCAGCAGCTTACAAGCTCGGGGCACTGAAGCTTTCTTT.

In this sample, this clone turned up a few times. J is TRBJ2-5 and V is TRBV11-3; 7 bases align to TRBD1. Germline-derived CDR1 and CDR2 are SGHNT and YENEEA. This CDR3 spans 16 amino acids. The ends lost 2 bases at V and 5 bases at J; junction bases unmatched: 11. As DNA, the CDR3 is TGTGCCAGCAGCTTAAGGGCGACAGGGAGTGTGGAGACCCAGTACTTC. This encodes CASSLRATGSVETQYF.

The V call is TRBV2, the J call TRBJ1-5; TRBD1 is a possible D gene (5 bases). Trimming shortened V by 6 bases and J by 0 bases, and 6 bases separated the two germline ends. CDR1 is SNHLY and CDR2 is FYNNEI in the germline V gene. The CDR3 totals 13 residues. CDR3 sequence (DNA): TGTGCCAGCAGGGACATTAGCAATCAGCCCCAGCATTTT. It translates to CASRDISNQPQHF. The whole variable domain, remainder taken from reference TRBV2 and TRBJ1-5, is EPEVTQTPSHQVTQMGQEVILRCVPISNHLYFYWYRQILGQKVEFLVSFYNNEISEKSEIFDDQFSVERPDGSNFTLKIRSTKLEDSAMYFCASRDISNQPQHFGDGTRLSIL.

This sequence joins TRBV19 and TRBJ1-5; TRBD1 agrees at 7 bases. The germline gives CDR1 LNHDA, CDR2 SQIVND (reference sequence). V was pared by 4 bases and J by 7 bases, with 7 bases of the junction left unmatched. The CDR3 sequence is 14 residues long. This CDR3 reads CASSTTGEGQPQHF. The CDR3, as DNA: TGTGCCAGTAGTACTACAGGGGAAGGACAGCCCCAGCATTTT.

The gene calls are TRBV11-2 and TRBJ2-1; 14 nucleotides align to TRBD2. The CDR3 covers 18 residues. Germline V gene sequence: CDR1 SGHAT, CDR2 FQNNGV. V trimming: 5 bases; J trimming: 9 bases; junction bases outside the gene matches: 15. The CDR3 coding sequence is TGTGCCAGCAGCCATGCCTCAATTGGACTAGCGGGAGGTGGTGAGCAGTTCTTC. Encoded protein: CASSHASIGLAGGGEQFF.

On this clone itself: At one end, the junction sequence differs from germline, possibly due to a read error. The rearrangement uses TRBV7-9 and TRBJ2-5; the D is unclear. Germline V gene lookup returns CDR1 SEHNR and CDR2 FQNEAQ (reference sequence). The length of the CDR3 is 13 residues. For the CDR3, the DNA is TGTGCCAGCAGCTTGGATCCAAGAGAGGCCCAGTACTTC. The encoded protein is CASSLDPREAQYF.

The V gene is TRBV6-1, the J gene TRBJ2-1; D could derive from TRBD1 or TRBD2 (6 bases each). Trimming took 1 base from V and 10 from J, leaving 14 bases between them. The germline V gene encodes CDR1 MNHNS and CDR2 SASEGT. CDR3 length: 14 residues. CDR3 nucleotide sequence: TGTGCCAGCAGTGAAGTCGGGGGCTTTCGAGAGCAGTTCTTC. Translated, it gives CASSEVGGFREQFF.

The chain couples TRBV15 to TRBJ2-3, with D possibly being TRBD2 (5 bases). With 5 bases removed from V and 0 bases from J, the gap between germline ends came to 18 bases. The CDR3 covers 17 residues. Germline V CDR1 and CDR2: LNHNV, YYDKDF (reference sequence). The CDR3: CATSEPPWELSTDTQYF. The DNA for the CDR3 is TGTGCCACCAGCGAACCCCCGTGGGAGCTGAGCACAGATACGCAGTATTTT.